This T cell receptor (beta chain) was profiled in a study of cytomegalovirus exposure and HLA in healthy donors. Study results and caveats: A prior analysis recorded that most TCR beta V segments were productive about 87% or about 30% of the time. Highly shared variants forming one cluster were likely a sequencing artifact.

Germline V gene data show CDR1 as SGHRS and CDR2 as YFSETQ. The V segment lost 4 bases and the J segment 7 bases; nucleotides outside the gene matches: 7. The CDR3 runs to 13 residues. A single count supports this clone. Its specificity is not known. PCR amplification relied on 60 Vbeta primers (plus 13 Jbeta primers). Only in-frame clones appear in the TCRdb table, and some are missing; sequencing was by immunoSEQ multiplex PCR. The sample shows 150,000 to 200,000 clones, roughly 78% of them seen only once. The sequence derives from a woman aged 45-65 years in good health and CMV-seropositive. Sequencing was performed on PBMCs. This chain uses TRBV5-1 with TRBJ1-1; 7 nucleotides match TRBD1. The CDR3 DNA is TGCGCCAGCAGCGTCCGACAGGGCAGTGAAGCTTTCTTT. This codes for CASSVRQGSEAFF.